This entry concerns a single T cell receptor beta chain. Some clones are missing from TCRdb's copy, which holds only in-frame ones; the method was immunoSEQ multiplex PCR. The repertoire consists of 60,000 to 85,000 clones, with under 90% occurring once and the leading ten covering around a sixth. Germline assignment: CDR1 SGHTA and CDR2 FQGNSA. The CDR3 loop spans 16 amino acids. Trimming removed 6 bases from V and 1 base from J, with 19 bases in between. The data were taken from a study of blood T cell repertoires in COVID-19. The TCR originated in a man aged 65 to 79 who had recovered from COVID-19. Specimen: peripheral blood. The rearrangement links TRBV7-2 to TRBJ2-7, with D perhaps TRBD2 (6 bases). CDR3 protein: CASSSGSLRDSYEQYF. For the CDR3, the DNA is TGTGCCAGCAGTTCGGGGAGTTTGCGGGATTCCTACGAGCAGTACTTC.